Listed here are 29 T cell receptor beta chains from one sample, sequenced in a study of blood T cell repertoires in COVID-19 (dated by TCRdb to 2018 to 2021). The library was made by the immunoSEQ multiplex PCR assay. Here the immuneACCESS table is served through TCRdb, limited to in-frame sequences with V and J called. Missing clones are a known gap in these copies; in checked studies unresolved V genes cover under half, and the rest lacks a known reason. This sample has over 150,000 clones in its table, and roughly 84% of those were observed once. About 14% of the sample rests with the top ten. The sequenced material came from peripheral blood. The receptors here all came from a man aged 18-30 years with active or convalescent COVID-19.

The rearrangement joins TRBV13 to TRBJ1-5, with a weak D call TRBD1 (5 bases). The germline V and J ends were trimmed by 3 bases and 6 bases, with 15 bases remaining between them. The CDR3 is 15 residues long. Looked up from germline, CDR1 is PRHDT and CDR2 is FYEKMQ (reference sequence). The CDR3 loop is CASSLGQGSIQPQHF. The CDR3 DNA follows: TGTGCCAGCAGCTTGGGCCAGGGTTCAATTCAGCCCCAGCATTTT.

The chain combines TRBV7-2 with TRBJ2-4, with TRBD2 matching 7 bases. Germline V lookup: CDR1 SGHTA, CDR2 FQGNSA. The CDR3 spans 16 residues. Trimming cost V 1 base and J 7 bases; bases outside gene matches: 10. The CDR3: CASSLGGDYGGNIQYF. CDR3 nucleotide sequence: TGTGCCAGCAGCTTAGGGGGGGACTACGGAGGCAACATTCAGTACTTC.

The genes are TRBV30 and TRBJ1-3; D remains unclear. CDR3 length equals 15 residues. From germline, CDR1 is GTSNPN and CDR2 SVGIG (reference sequence). Trimming pared 2 bases from V and 0 bases from J, leaving 11 bases between. CDR3 bases: TGTGCCTGGAGTCTCTGGGCCCCCTCTGGAAACACCATATATTTT. Translating it yields CAWSLWAPSGNTIYF.

This clone was found a few times. The V gene is TRBV6-5, the J gene TRBJ1-2; 10 bases map to TRBD1. Per germline, CDR1 MNHEY and CDR2 SVGAGI. The CDR3 is 15 residues long. J lost 3 bases, V lost 4 bases, and 5 bases had no gene match. The DNA for the CDR3 is TGTGCCAGCAGTTCGTGGACAGGGGGAGACTATGGCTACACCTTC. The encoded protein is CASSSWTGGDYGYTF.

The CDR3 region has the DNA TGTGCCAGCAGCACCGGGGGGCACGACACAGATACGCAGTATTTT. Translated: CASSTGGHDTDTQYF. This chain joins TRBV11-2 and TRBJ2-3, with D maybe TRBD2 (7 bases). CDR3 length equals 15 residues. The germline gives CDR1 SGHAT, CDR2 FQNNGV. Between the trimmed V and J ends, which lost 5 bases and 2 bases, there was a span of 14 bases.

This clone has just one count. J is TRBJ2-3 and V is TRBV11-2; D is undetermined. There are 15 residues in the CDR3. V lost 5 bases and J 4 bases, leaving 16 bases between the germline ends. Germline V gene data show CDR1 as SGHAT and CDR2 as FQNNGV. This chain's CDR3 is CASSEIGVGPDTQYF. DNA of the CDR3: TGTGCCAGCAGCGAGATCGGAGTCGGCCCAGATACGCAGTATTTT.

The chain carries TRBV18 and TRBJ1-5; D is possibly TRBD1 (5 bases). The CDR3 loop spans 15 amino acids. The germline V gene has CDR1 KGHSH and CDR2 LQKENI. V lost 3 bases, J lost 5 bases, and 14 bases lay in between. The CDR3 protein is CASSPKVLRDQPQHF. The CDR3 DNA reads as TGTGCCAGCTCACCGAAGGTCCTCAGGGATCAGCCCCAGCATTTT.

This chain connects TRBV11-2 to TRBJ2-3, with 8 bases matching TRBD2. Germline V gene lookup returns CDR1 SGHAT and CDR2 FQNNGV. The trim removed 1 base at V and 2 bases at J, leaving 5 bases unmatched. This CDR3 comprises 16 residues. The CDR3 region is CASSLGGGGPTDTQYF. In DNA form, the CDR3 reads TGTGCCAGCAGCTTAGGGGGCGGGGGGCCCACAGATACGCAGTATTTT. Full variable domain (outside the CDR3, taken from reference TRBV11-2 and TRBJ2-3): EAGVAQSPRYKIIEKRQSVAFWCNPISGHATLYWYQQILGQGPKLLIQFQNNGVVDDSQLPKDRFSAERLKGVDSTLKIQPAKLEDSAVYLCASSLGGGGPTDTQYFGPGTRLTVL.

The V call is TRBV30, the J call TRBJ2-1, with D perhaps TRBD2 (6 bases). The germline V and J ends were trimmed by 3 bases and 0 bases, with 18 bases remaining between them. The CDR3 length is 17 residues. In germline, CDR1 is GTSNPN, CDR2 SVGIG (reference sequence). The DNA of the CDR3 is TGTGCCTGGAGCTCCCTACACTCCGGGAGCTCCTACAATGAGCAGTTCTTC. Amino acid sequence: CAWSSLHSGSSYNEQFF.

This chain uses TRBV27 with TRBJ2-7, with a tentative D call TRBD2 (6 bases). The CDR3 consists of 15 residues. CDR1 and CDR2 from the germline V gene are MNHEY and SMNVEV (reference sequence). Trimming pared 7 bases from V and 5 bases from J, leaving 21 bases between. In DNA form, the CDR3 reads TGTGCCAGCATGTCGGACTTCCGGAGGGAGGACGAGCAGTACTTC. It translates to CASMSDFRREDEQYF.

CDR3 protein: CASSSGTSDAGELFF. CDR3 in DNA: TGTGCCAGCAGCTCCGGGACTAGCGATGCCGGGGAGCTGTTTTTT. The J gene is TRBJ2-2, the V gene TRBV9; 10 nucleotides align to TRBD2. The CDR3 is 15 amino acids. The V and J ends lost 4 bases and 6 bases, in that order; junction bases with no gene match: 6. Germline lookup yields CDR1 SGDLS and CDR2 YYNGEE. Based on the CDR3 plus reference TRBV9 and TRBJ2-2, the full variable domain is DSGVTQTPKHLITATGQRVTLRCSPRSGDLSVYWYQQSLDQGLQFLIQYYNGEERAKGNILERFSAQQFPDLHSELNLSSLELGDSALYFCASSSGTSDAGELFFGEGSRLTVL.

This clone was seen just once. This chain uses TRBV4-1 with TRBJ1-1, with a tentative D call TRBD1 (6 bases). Germline CDR1 reads MGHRA; CDR2 reads YSYEKL. The CDR3 length is 15 residues. The germline V and J ends were trimmed by 2 bases and 0 bases, with 10 bases remaining between them. In nucleotides, the CDR3 is TGCGCCAGCAGCCAACCGACAGGACTGAACACTGAAGCTTTCTTT. This gives the protein CASSQPTGLNTEAFF.

This rearrangement joins TRBV29-1 to TRBJ1-2, with 10 bases matching TRBD1. This CDR3 contains 17 residues. The V segment lost 0 bases and the J segment 2 bases; nucleotides outside the gene matches: 9. Germline CDR1 SQVTM, CDR2 ANQGSEA. The CDR3 is CSVEDPGTGASNYGYTF. The CDR3 DNA follows: TGCAGCGTTGAAGACCCCGGGACAGGGGCCTCAAACTATGGCTACACCTTC.

This clone has more than one count but fewer than ten. The chain has TRBV7-8 and TRBJ1-5; TRBD1 aligns across 11 bases. Germline V gene sequence: CDR1 SGHVS, CDR2 FQNEAQ. This CDR3 contains 18 residues. V was pared by 5 bases and J by 4 bases, with 13 bases of the junction left unmatched. CDR3 in amino acids: CASSRLTKGQGGNQPQHF. DNA for the CDR3: TGTGCCAGCAGCCGACTAACAAAGGGACAGGGGGGGAATCAGCCCCAGCATTTT.

In its sample, this clone was seen once. The V call is TRBV7-9, the J call TRBJ2-1; 9 bases align to TRBD2. J was trimmed by 6 bases and V by 7 bases; bases with no gene match: 10. This CDR3 contains 15 residues. Germline lookup yields CDR1 SEHNR and CDR2 FQNEAQ (reference sequence). CDR3 sequence: CASTLGLAAFNEQFF. The CDR3 nucleotides are TGTGCCAGCACCCTGGGACTAGCCGCTTTCAATGAGCAGTTCTTC.

The V and J genes are TRBV5-1 and TRBJ1-2; the D is unclear. The germline V gene has CDR1 SGHRS and CDR2 YFSETQ. This CDR3 has 12 amino acids. Trimming removed 3 bases at V and 3 bases at J, with 6 bases between. This CDR3 reads CASSSDYYGYTF. CDR3 sequence (DNA): TGCGCCAGCAGCTCAGATTACTATGGCTACACCTTC.

The CDR3 loop is CASSRTSGSYYEQYF. The CDR3 bases are TGCGCCAGCAGCCGGACATCGGGCTCGTACTACGAGCAGTACTTC. The V call is TRBV5-1, the J call TRBJ2-7; weak D call: TRBD1 (5 bases). Germline CDR1 is SGHRS and CDR2 is YFSETQ. The CDR3 totals 15 residues. Trimming shortened V by 4 bases and J by 3 bases, and 17 bases separated the two germline ends.

The genes are TRBV28 and TRBJ2-2; 11 nucleotides match TRBD2. The V gene's germline CDR1 is MDHEN and CDR2 SYDVKM. V dropped 5 bases and J dropped 7; count of bases not matched to a gene: 9. This CDR3 is built from 16 residues. CDR3 protein: CASSTLAGVVDGELFF. The CDR3 nucleotides are TGTGCCAGCAGTACACTAGCGGGAGTAGTTGACGGGGAGCTGTTTTTT.

This clone has just one count. The identical CDR3 is also encoded by other nucleotide sequences in the sample. This chain connects TRBV5-1 to TRBJ2-5; TRBD2 matches at 14 bases. V gave up 3 bases and J gave up 1 base; unmatched junction bases: 2. Germline-derived CDR1 and CDR2 are SGHRS and YFSETQ. The CDR3 is 16 residues long. The CDR3 region has the DNA TGCGCCAGCAGCTGGGGGACTAGCGGGGGCCAAGAGACCCAGTACTTC. Translating gives CASSWGTSGGQETQYF.

This clone was observed once. V is TRBV7-8 and J is TRBJ2-1; no reliable D call. Germline CDR1 is SGHVS and CDR2 is FQNEAQ. The V and J ends lost 3 bases and 5 bases respectively, with 11 bases between them. There are 14 residues in the CDR3. CDR3 sequence: CASSFQTENNEQFF. The CDR3 DNA is TGTGCCAGCAGCTTCCAAACAGAAAACAATGAGCAGTTCTTC.

The chain is built from TRBV29-1 and TRBJ1-1; TRBD1 might be the D (5 bases). The germline gives CDR1 SQVTM, CDR2 ANQGSEA. Trimming took 3 bases from V and 3 from J, leaving 11 bases between them. The CDR3 runs to 13 residues. The DNA for the CDR3 is TGCAGCGTTGAGAAGGGGCTAGACACTGAAGCTTTCTTT. As protein: CSVEKGLDTEAFF.

The V gene is TRBV7-9, the J gene TRBJ2-1; no firm D call. CDR3 length: 16 amino acids. Germline V gives CDR1 SEHNR, CDR2 FQNEAQ (reference sequence). Between the trimmed V and J ends, which lost 2 bases and 5 bases, there was a span of 16 bases. The CDR3 loop reads CASSLWRTARNNEQFF. The CDR3 coding sequence is TGTGCCAGCAGCTTATGGAGAACCGCTAGAAACAATGAGCAGTTCTTC.

This clone was seen once. The chain is built from TRBV19 and TRBJ1-4; no clear D. CDR1 and CDR2 (germline): LNHDA, SQIVND (reference sequence). The CDR3 loop spans 14 amino acids. V dropped 6 bases and J dropped 1 base, with 9 bases sitting between them. CDR3 in DNA: TGTGCCAGTAGCAACGGACTAACTAATGAAAAACTGTTTTTT. It specifies CASSNGLTNEKLFF.

The V call is TRBV7-2, the J call TRBJ1-1; TRBD1 agrees at 7 bases. The CDR3 runs to 13 residues. Germline trimming cut 6 bases from V and 8 bases from J; bases unmatched to any gene: 9. CDR1 is SGHTA and CDR2 is FQGNSA in the germline V gene. DNA for the CDR3: TGTGCCAGCAGTAGACAGGGTATAATCGAAGCTTTCTTT. It encodes CASSRQGIIEAFF.

The rearrangement uses TRBV13 and TRBJ2-2; perhaps TRBD1 as D (5 bases). Germline values: CDR1 PRHDT, CDR2 FYEKMQ (reference sequence). The CDR3 has 14 residues. V was cut by 3 bases and J by 7 bases, with 12 bases left in between. This CDR3 reads CASSFSGRIGELFF. CDR3 in DNA: TGTGCCAGCAGCTTTTCAGGGCGTATCGGGGAGCTGTTTTTT.

The chain employs TRBV6-5 and TRBJ1-2; the D gene is possibly TRBD1 (5 bases). V was clipped by 6 bases and J by 4 bases, with 15 bases between them. The CDR3 extends over 14 amino acids. Germline CDR1 MNHEY, CDR2 SVGAGI. Here the CDR3 DNA reads TGTGCCAGCAGACCCCGGGAGGGGAGCTATGGCTACACCTTC. Protein product: CASRPREGSYGYTF.

This clone was recorded a few times. V is TRBV6-4 and J is TRBJ1-1; TRBD1 is a possible D gene (6 bases). Germline assignment: CDR1 MRHNA and CDR2 SNTAGT. V was cut by 6 bases and J by 1 base, with 12 bases left in between. The CDR3 is made up of 14 amino acids. CDR3 coding DNA: TGTGCCAGCAGGCCGGACAGACAGAACACTGAAGCTTTCTTT. It specifies CASRPDRQNTEAFF.

This chain links TRBV7-3 with TRBJ2-6; no reliable D call. The V gene's germline CDR1 is SGHTA and CDR2 FQGTGA. This CDR3 region has 16 residues. Trimming removed 5 bases at V and 0 bases at J, with 11 bases between. The CDR3 DNA reads TGTGCCAGCAGCAAATACATCCGCTCTGGGGCCAACGTCCTGACTTTC. It is translated as CASSKYIRSGANVLTF.

The chain joins TRBV11-2 to TRBJ1-2; 7 positions match TRBD1. The CDR3 covers 16 residues. V dropped 0 bases and J dropped 1; count of bases not matched to a gene: 5. Germline CDR1 and CDR2: SGHAT and FQNNGV. The CDR3 DNA reads TGTGCCAGCAGCTTAGACGACACAGGGGTTAACTATGGCTACACCTTC. It is translated as CASSLDDTGVNYGYTF.